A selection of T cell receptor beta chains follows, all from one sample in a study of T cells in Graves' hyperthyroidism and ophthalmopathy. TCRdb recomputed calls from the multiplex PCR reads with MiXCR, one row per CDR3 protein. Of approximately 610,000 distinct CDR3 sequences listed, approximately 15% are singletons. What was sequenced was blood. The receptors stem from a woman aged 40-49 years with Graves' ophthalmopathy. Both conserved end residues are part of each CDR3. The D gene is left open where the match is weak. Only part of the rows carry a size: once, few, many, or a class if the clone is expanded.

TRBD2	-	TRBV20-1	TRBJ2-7	CSALSGSGRGGIYEQYF	TGCAGTGCTTTAAGTGGTAGCGGGAGAGGGGGTATCTACGAGCAGTACTTC
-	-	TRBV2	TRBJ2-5	CASSDLGEETQYF	TGTGCCAGCAGTGATCTGGGGGAAGAGACCCAGTACTTC
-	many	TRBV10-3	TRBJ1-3	CAISERRLPNSGNTIYF	TGTGCCATCAGTGAGCGGCGGCTTCCTAACTCTGGAAACACCATATATTTT
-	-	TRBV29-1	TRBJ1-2	CSVVMAGDHGYTF	TGCAGCGTTGTGATGGCGGGGGACCATGGCTACACCTTC
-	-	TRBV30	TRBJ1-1	CAWSVYHKPNTEAFF	TGTGCCTGGAGTGTTTATCACAAACCGAACACTGAAGCTTTCTTT
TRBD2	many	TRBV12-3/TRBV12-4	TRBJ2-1	CASSPGTSGYNEQFF	TGTGCCAGCAGTCCCGGGACTAGCGGTTACAATGAGCAGTTCTTC
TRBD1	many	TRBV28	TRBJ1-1	CASLLSGTGDTEAFF	TGTGCCAGCCTCCTCTCCGGGACAGGGGACACTGAAGCTTTCTTT
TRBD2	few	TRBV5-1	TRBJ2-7	CASSPAARGYEQYF	TGCGCCAGCAGCCCAGCTGCGCGGGGGTACGAGCAGTACTTC
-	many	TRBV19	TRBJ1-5	CATTPSAGQPQHF	TGTGCCACTACACCCTCGGCGGGACAGCCCCAGCATTTT
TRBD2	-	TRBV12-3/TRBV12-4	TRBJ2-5	CASTLGLAGGETQYF	TGTGCCAGCACTCTCGGACTAGCGGGCGGAGAGACCCAGTACTTC
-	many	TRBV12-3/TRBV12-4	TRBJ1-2	CASSSRQAANYGYTF	TGTGCCAGCAGTTCCCGACAGGCTGCTAACTATGGCTACACCTTC
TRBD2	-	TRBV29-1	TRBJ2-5	CSVDQRETGGETQYF	TGCAGCGTTGACCAGCGGGAGACGGGGGGGGAGACCCAGTACTTC
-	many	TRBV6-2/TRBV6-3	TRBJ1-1	CASSYRAGVAAFF	TGTGCCAGCAGTTACCGGGCAGGGGTGGCCGCTTTCTTT
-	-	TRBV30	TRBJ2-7	CAWSYILRTSLSGEQYF	TGTGCCTGGAGTTACATACTCCGGACCTCCCTTTCCGGCGAGCAGTACTTC
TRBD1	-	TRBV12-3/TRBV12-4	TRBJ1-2	CASSLGTAIDYGYTF	TGTGCCAGCAGTTTGGGGACAGCTATTGACTATGGCTACACCTTC
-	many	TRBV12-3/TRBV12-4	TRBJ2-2	CASRWGVSGELFF	TGTGCCAGCAGGTGGGGGGTGTCCGGGGAGCTGTTTTTT
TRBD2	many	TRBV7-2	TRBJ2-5	CASSRRLAGAGETQYF	TGTGCCAGCAGCAGAAGACTAGCGGGAGCCGGGGAGACCCAGTACTTC
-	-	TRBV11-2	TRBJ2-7	CASSRRQGTYEQYF	TGTGCCAGCAGCCGCCGCCAGGGTACCTACGAGCAGTACTTC
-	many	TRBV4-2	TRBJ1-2	CASRRAGPIRDYGYTF	TGTGCCAGCAGAAGAGCGGGGCCTATCAGGGACTATGGCTACACCTTC
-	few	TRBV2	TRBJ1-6	CASSESGSDNSPLHF	TGTGCCAGCAGTGAATCAGGGTCGGACAATTCACCCCTCCACTTT
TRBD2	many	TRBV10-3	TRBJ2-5	CAASGTSGRRETQYF	TGTGCCGCGTCCGGGACTAGCGGGAGAAGAGAGACCCAGTACTTC
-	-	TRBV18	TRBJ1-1	CASSDRQTMNTEAFF	TGTGCCAGCTCAGATAGACAGACCATGAACACTGAAGCTTTCTTT
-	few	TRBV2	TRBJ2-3	CASKGALSTDTQYF	TGTGCCAGCAAAGGTGCCCTGTCCACAGATACGCAGTATTTT
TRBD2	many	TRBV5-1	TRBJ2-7	CASSPGLVWEQYF	TGCGCCAGCAGCCCGGGACTAGTGTGGGAGCAGTACTTC
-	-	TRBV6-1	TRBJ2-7	CASSRAETSYEQYF	TGTGCCAGCAGCCGTGCCGAGACTTCCTACGAGCAGTACTTC
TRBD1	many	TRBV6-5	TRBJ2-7	CASTPQGSTYEQYF	TGTGCCAGCACTCCACAGGGGTCCACCTACGAGCAGTACTTC
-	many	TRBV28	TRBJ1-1	CAIGGFTEAFF	TGTGCCATAGGGGGGTTCACTGAAGCTTTCTTT
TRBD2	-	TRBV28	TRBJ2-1	CASSLSTAGALYNEQFF	TGTGCCAGCAGTTTATCTACAGCGGGAGCCCTCTACAATGAGCAGTTCTTC
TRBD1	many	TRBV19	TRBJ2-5	CASSTGDSQETQYF	TGTGCCAGTAGTACCGGGGACAGCCAAGAGACCCAGTACTTC
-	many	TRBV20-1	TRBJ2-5	CSTRVRAETQYF	TGCAGTACCCGAGTTAGAGCGGAGACCCAGTACTTC
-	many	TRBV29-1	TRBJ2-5	CSVRHLQETQYF	TGCAGCGTCCGACACCTCCAAGAGACCCAGTACTTC
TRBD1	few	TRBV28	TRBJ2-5	CASRSTGDQETQYF	TGTGCCAGCAGGTCGACAGGGGACCAAGAGACCCAGTACTTC
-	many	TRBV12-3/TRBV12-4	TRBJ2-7	CASSLGLLNSYEQYF	TGTGCCAGCAGTTTAGGCCTGCTGAACTCCTACGAGCAGTACTTC
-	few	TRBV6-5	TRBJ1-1	CASSYSQETNTEAFF	TGTGCCAGCAGTTACTCGCAAGAGACGAACACTGAAGCTTTCTTT
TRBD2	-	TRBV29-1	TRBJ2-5	CSVAGGNQETQYF	TGCAGCGTAGCGGGAGGGAACCAAGAGACCCAGTACTTC
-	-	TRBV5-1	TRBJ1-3	CASSLEYRTAGNTIYF	TGCGCCAGCAGCTTGGAGTACCGGACAGCTGGAAACACCATATATTTT